Listed below are T cell receptor beta chains from one sample, sequenced in a study of CD8 T cells in Susac syndrome. TCRdb redid the calling of the immunoSEQ multiplex PCR reads with MiXCR, one entry per CDR3 protein. The repertoire has roughly 190,000 distinct CDR3 sequences, 75% to 95% of them found once; the top ten carry 0.075% to 0.095%. Sequencing input: CD4+ T cells from PBMCs. Source of these receptors: a human donor with Susac syndrome. Both conserved end residues are part of each CDR3.

TRBJ2-1,TRBV10-3,15,CATLRGSGDYNEQFF
TRBJ2-5,TRBV9,12,CASSGLAETQYF
TRBJ1-1,TRBV6-4,14,CASSAFGGASEAFF
TRBJ1-2,TRBV25-1,13,CASSEYEGGGYTF
TRBJ2-7,TRBV20-1,14,CSASPGLAAYEQYF
TRBJ2-3,TRBV3-1,17,CASSQDRSGGDTDTQYF
TRBJ2-7,TRBV6-6,15,CASSPRAVGPSEQYF
TRBJ2-5,TRBV3-1,13,CASRPGPGETQYF
TRBJ2-7,TRBV7-9,12,CASSLYQGEQYF
TRBJ1-2,TRBV11-2,14,CASSLARAEFGYTF
TRBJ2-1,TRBV24-1,14,CATSQGQSYNEQFF
TRBJ2-7,TRBV19,13,CASSTGGGYEQYF
TRBJ1-1,TRBV30,12,CAWSVTGAEAFF
TRBJ1-5,TRBV7-2,15,CASSLGGVSNQPQHF
TRBJ1-2,TRBV5-1,15,CASSLGGSTNYGYTF
TRBJ1-1,TRBV19,14,CASSIRKMNTEAFF
TRBJ2-7,TRBV4-2,19,CASSLLGGRIGEHTYEQYF
TRBJ2-7,TRBV19,12,CASSTYRDEQYF
TRBJ2-4,TRBV20-1,14,CSARGSLAKNIQYF
TRBJ2-7,TRBV21-1,14,CASSERSFLREQYF
TRBJ1-1,TRBV4-1,14,CASSRPLRDSEAFF
TRBJ1-5,TRBV20-1,13,CSAGDRDNQPQHF
TRBJ2-5,TRBV9,15,CASSVSGGPQETQYF
TRBJ1-1,TRBV14,14,CASSYALENTEAFF
TRBJ2-1,TRBV6-6,15,CASNSLAGVGNEQFF
TRBJ2-1,TRBV11-2,14,CASSARGTLNEQFF
TRBJ1-1,TRBV20-1,17,CSARATGIRAGDTEAFF
TRBJ2-7,TRBV6-2/TRBV6-3,14,CASSSGTSTYEQYF
TRBJ2-6,TRBV11-2,16,CASSRLEGAGANVLTF
TRBJ1-2,TRBV4-1,15,CASSSRDRVFGGYTF
TRBJ2-2,TRBV5-1,16,CASSFRDRGYPGELFF